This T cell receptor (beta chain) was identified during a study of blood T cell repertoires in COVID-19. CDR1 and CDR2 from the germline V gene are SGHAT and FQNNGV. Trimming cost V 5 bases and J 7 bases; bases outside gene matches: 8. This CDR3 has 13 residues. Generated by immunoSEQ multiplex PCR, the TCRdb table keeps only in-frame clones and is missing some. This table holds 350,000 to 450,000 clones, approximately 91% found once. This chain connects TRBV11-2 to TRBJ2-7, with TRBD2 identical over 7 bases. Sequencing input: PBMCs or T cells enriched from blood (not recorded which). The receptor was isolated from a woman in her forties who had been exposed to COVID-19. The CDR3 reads CASSKPAAGEQYF. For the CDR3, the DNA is TGTGCCAGCAGCAAGCCCGCAGCGGGGGAGCAGTACTTC. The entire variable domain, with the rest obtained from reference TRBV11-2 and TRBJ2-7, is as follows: EAGVAQSPRYKIIEKRQSVAFWCNPISGHATLYWYQQILGQGPKLLIQFQNNGVVDDSQLPKDRFSAERLKGVDSTLKIQPAKLEDSAVYLCASSKPAAGEQYFGPGTRLTVT.